The clone carrying this T cell receptor beta chain was detected ten times or more. The authors sorted naive CD8 T cells as CD8+CD4-CCR7+CD45RA+. TCRdb recomputed calls from the PCR reads with MiXCR, one row per CDR3 protein. The repertoire includes over 300,000 distinct CDR3 sequences, roughly a quarter of them detected once, and roughly 0.7% sits in the top ten. The data are from a study of molecular identifiers for immune sequencing clone quantification. This CDR3 spans 15 amino acids. The J segment lost 3 bases and the V segment lost 2 bases, leaving 3 bases of the junction unmatched. The chain has TRBV12-3 or TRBV12-4 and TRBJ1-2; 10 bases match TRBD1. The sample was naive CD8+ T cells from blood, with Jurkat cell RNA spiked in. Noted subset: FACS-sorted CD8+CD4-CCR7+CD45RA+ naive T cells. The origin of this receptor is a human donor in good health. Some libraries in this study had Jurkat cell RNA spiked in. CDR3 DNA: TGTGCCAGCAGTTTAATAGGGACAGGGGACTATGGCTACACCTTC. Translation: CASSLIGTGDYGYTF.